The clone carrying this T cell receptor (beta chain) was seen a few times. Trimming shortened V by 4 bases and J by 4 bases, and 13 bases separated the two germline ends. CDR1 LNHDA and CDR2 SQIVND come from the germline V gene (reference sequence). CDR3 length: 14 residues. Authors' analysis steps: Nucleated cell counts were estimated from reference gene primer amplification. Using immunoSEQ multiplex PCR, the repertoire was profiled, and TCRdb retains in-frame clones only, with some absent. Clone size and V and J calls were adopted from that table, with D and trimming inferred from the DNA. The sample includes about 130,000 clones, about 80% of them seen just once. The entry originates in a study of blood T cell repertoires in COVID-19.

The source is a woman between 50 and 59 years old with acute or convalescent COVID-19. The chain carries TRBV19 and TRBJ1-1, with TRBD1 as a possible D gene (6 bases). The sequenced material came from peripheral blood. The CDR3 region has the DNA TGTGCCAGTAGTAATACAGGGTGGCGCACTGAAGCTTTCTTT. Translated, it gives CASSNTGWRTEAFF.